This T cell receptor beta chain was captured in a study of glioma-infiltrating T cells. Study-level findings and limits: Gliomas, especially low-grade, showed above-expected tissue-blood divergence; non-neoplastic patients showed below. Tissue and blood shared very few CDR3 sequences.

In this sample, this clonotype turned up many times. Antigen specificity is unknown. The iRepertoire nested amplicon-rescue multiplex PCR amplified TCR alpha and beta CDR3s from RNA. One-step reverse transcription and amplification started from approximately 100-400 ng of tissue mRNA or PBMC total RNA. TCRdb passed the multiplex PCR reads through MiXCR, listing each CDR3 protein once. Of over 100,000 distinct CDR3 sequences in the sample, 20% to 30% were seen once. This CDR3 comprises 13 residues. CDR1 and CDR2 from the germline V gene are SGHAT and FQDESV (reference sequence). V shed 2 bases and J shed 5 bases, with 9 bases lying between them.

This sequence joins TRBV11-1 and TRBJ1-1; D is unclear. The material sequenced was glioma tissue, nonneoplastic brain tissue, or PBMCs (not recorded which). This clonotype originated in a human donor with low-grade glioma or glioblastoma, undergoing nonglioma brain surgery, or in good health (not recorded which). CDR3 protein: CASSLSAGTEAFF. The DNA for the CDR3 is TGTGCCAGCAGCTTAAGCGCCGGGACTGAAGCTTTCTTT.